What follows is one T cell receptor (beta chain) and its context. What it recognizes is unknown. Germline-derived CDR1 and CDR2 are SGHTA and FQGNSA. This CDR3 is built from 16 residues. A sample-barcoded 5' primer and a J-beta primer mix were used in a second PCR of roughly 7 to 11 cycles. Unique molecular identifiers of 12 random nucleotides labeled each cDNA. Researchers report that each sample yielded at least 3 million CDR3-containing paired-end reads. TCRdb re-called the 5' RACE reads through MiXCR, storing one row per CDR3 protein. The table records fewer than 1.5 million distinct CDR3 sequences, around 42% of them present only once. The authors drew about 10 milliliters of peripheral blood from each donor. This specimen belongs to a study of blood T cells in healthy people across ages. Study-wide findings and caveats: Comparison with aged donors showed that long-lived donors had more naive CD4+ cells and higher diversity.

The TCR was taken from a woman between 18 and 30 years old in good health. The rearrangement joins TRBV7-2 to TRBJ2-1; maybe TRBD2 (6 bases). The J call may be incorrect, as the DNA end agrees better with TRBJ2-7. The specimen sequenced was blood. The DNA for the CDR3 is TGTGCCAGCAGCTTACTCGGGGGAAGCTCCTACAATGAGCAGTACTTC. Amino acid sequence: CASSLLGGSSYNEQYF.